These 26 T cell receptor beta chains were sequenced from one sample in a study of CD8+ T cells in alopecia areata. Following RNA extraction, reverse transcription yielded cDNA that acted as the sequencing template. Using immunoSEQ multiplex PCR, the repertoire was profiled, and TCRdb retains in-frame clones only, with some absent. The profile shows about 82,000 clones, around 54% of them singletons. Input material: NKG2D-high CD8+ T cells sorted from blood. Source of these receptors: a human donor with alopecia areata.

CDR3: CASSFEENSPLHF. As DNA, the CDR3 is TGTGCCAGCAGCTTCGAAGAGAATTCACCCCTCCACTTT. The chain couples TRBV7-6 to TRBJ1-6; D is undetermined. V lost 3 bases, J lost 7 bases, and 7 bases lay in between. This CDR3 comprises 13 residues. CDR1 and CDR2 from the germline V gene are SGHVS and FNYEAQ.

The gene calls are TRBV20-1 and TRBJ2-7, with D unresolved. The V and J ends lost 5 bases and 4 bases respectively, with 9 bases between them. CDR3 length: 11 residues. Germline CDR1 reads DFQATT; CDR2 reads SNEGSKA (reference sequence). The CDR3 DNA follows: TGCAGTGCTCCTATCACATACGAGCAGTACTTC. Translating gives CSAPITYEQYF.

This rearrangement joins TRBV27 to TRBJ2-1; 7 bases are a match to TRBD1. Germline CDR1 and CDR2: MNHEY and SMNVEV (reference sequence). The CDR3 has 11 amino acids. Unmatched junction bases numbered 1, after V lost 6 bases and J lost 8 bases. CDR3 protein: CASRGGDEQFF. The CDR3 DNA is TGTGCCAGCAGAGGGGGCGATGAGCAGTTCTTC.

In nucleotides, the CDR3 is TGCGCCAGCAGCCAAGCCGATACGCAGTATTTT. Protein: CASSQADTQYF. The chain has TRBV4-1 and TRBJ2-3, with D unresolved. Trimming shortened V by 1 base and J by 6 bases, and 2 bases separated the two germline ends. This CDR3 is built from 11 residues. Germline V gene lookup returns CDR1 MGHRA and CDR2 YSYEKL.

The chain employs TRBV30 and TRBJ2-1; TRBD2 is a possible D gene (5 bases). The CDR3 covers 11 residues. V was clipped by 5 bases and J by 9 bases, with 11 bases between them. Germline assignment: CDR1 GTSNPN and CDR2 SVGIG (reference sequence). The CDR3 region has the DNA TGTGCCTGGCTCTGGGGAGTTGAGCAGTTCTTC. Amino acids: CAWLWGVEQFF.

V gene TRBV5-1 combines with J gene TRBJ1-2, with D possibly being TRBD1 (5 bases). V shed 0 bases and J shed 4 bases, with 19 bases lying between them. This CDR3 spans 17 amino acids. Germline CDR1 is SGHRS and CDR2 is YFSETQ. CDR3 loop: CASSLAPGTEDLYGYTF. The CDR3 coding sequence is TGCGCCAGCAGCTTGGCCCCCGGGACGGAGGACCTCTATGGCTACACCTTC.

This clone was seen only once. The chain combines TRBV2 with TRBJ2-7; TRBD1 matches 7 bases. Germline CDR1 reads SNHLY; CDR2 reads FYNNEI. V lost 10 bases to trimming and J lost 1 base; unmatched junction nucleotides: 10. The CDR3 is 14 residues long. CDR3 in DNA: TGTGCCATCCCTGGACCCAGGGGGTCCTACGAGCAGTACTTC. Amino acid sequence: CAIPGPRGSYEQYF. Full variable domain (rest looked up from reference TRBV2 and TRBJ2-7): EPEVTQTPSHQVTQMGQEVILRCVPISNHLYFYWYRQILGQKVEFLVSFYNNEISEKSEIFDDQFSVERPDGSNFTLKIRSTKLEDSAMYFCAIPGPRGSYEQYFGPGTRLTVT.

This clone was counted once. The chain carries TRBV27 and TRBJ1-1; D uncertain. The CDR3 is 17 residues long. Per germline, CDR1 MNHEY and CDR2 SMNVEV (reference sequence). V was pared by 4 bases and J by 0 bases, with 18 bases between. CDR3 DNA: TGTGCCAGCAGTTCAGGACCTCCCAGGAGTCTGAACACTGAAGCTTTCTTT. Its protein is CASSSGPPRSLNTEAFF.

In this sample, this clone turned up a few times. V and J are TRBV5-1 and TRBJ1-2; 7 nucleotides line up with TRBD1. The CDR3 is 15 amino acids. The V segment lost 4 bases and the J segment 8 bases; nucleotides outside the gene matches: 14. Germline lookup yields CDR1 SGHRS and CDR2 YFSETQ. CDR3 sequence (DNA): TGCGCCAGCAGCCCGATGGGGGGACAGATAAACGGCTACACCTTC. It yields the protein CASSPMGGQINGYTF. The whole variable domain, filled in from reference TRBV5-1 and TRBJ1-2, reads KAGVTQTPRYLIKTRGQQVTLSCSPISGHRSVSWYQQTPGQGLQFLFEYFSETQRNKGNFPGRFSGRQFSNSRSEMNVSTLELGDSALYLCASSPMGGQINGYTFGSGTRLTVV.

The rearrangement links TRBV6-5 to TRBJ2-1; 9 nucleotides line up with TRBD2. The J segment lost 6 bases and the V segment lost 10 bases, leaving 4 bases of the junction unmatched. The CDR3 length is 12 residues. The germline V gene encodes CDR1 MNHEY and CDR2 SVGAGI. Written as DNA, the CDR3 is TGTGCCACCCATAGCGGGGGCAATGAGCAGTTCTTC. It codes for CATHSGGNEQFF.

This clone turned up a few times. The CDR3 is CASSFRGSGTHNEQFF. Here the CDR3 DNA reads TGCGCCAGCAGCTTCCGGGGCTCCGGGACCCACAATGAGCAGTTCTTC. The chain uses TRBV5-1 and TRBJ2-1; the D call may be TRBD1 or TRBD2 (5 bases each). V lost 2 bases and J 5 bases, leaving 17 bases between the germline ends. The CDR3 loop spans 16 amino acids. Germline V gives CDR1 SGHRS, CDR2 YFSETQ.

Only a few counts were recorded for this clone. The rearrangement links TRBV5-6 to TRBJ2-7; D gene ambiguous. The CDR3 extends over 11 amino acids. Germline values: CDR1 SGHDT, CDR2 YYEEEE. V lost 0 bases and J 3 bases, leaving 1 base between the germline ends. The CDR3 DNA reads as TGTGCCAGCAGCTTGGACTACGAGCAGTACTTC. Translated, it gives CASSLDYEQYF.

The table lists this clone with a few counts. The rearrangement joins TRBV5-6 to TRBJ1-2; D may be TRBD1 (5 bases). The CDR3 spans 13 residues. Germline CDR1 and CDR2: SGHDT and YYEEEE. With 5 bases removed from V and 4 bases from J, the gap between germline ends came to 12 bases. CDR3 in DNA: TGTGCCAGCAGTTTAGGGGACGGCTATGGCTACACCTTC. Translating gives CASSLGDGYGYTF.

This clone was picked up a small number of times. The same CDR3 arises from other DNA sequences in this sample as well. The chain carries TRBV28 and TRBJ2-6; no clear D. Trimming removed 4 bases at V and 2 bases at J, with 0 bases between. The CDR3 is made up of 12 amino acids. Germline V lookup: CDR1 MDHEN, CDR2 SYDVKM. In DNA form, the CDR3 reads TGTGCCAGCAGTTCTGGGGCCAACGTCCTGACTTTC. Its translation is CASSSGANVLTF.

The CDR3 DNA reads TGTGCCAGCAGCTTAGACGGACTAGCGGGAATGGTAGAGACCCAGTACTTC. It codes for CASSLDGLAGMVETQYF. The gene calls are TRBV11-2 and TRBJ2-5; 12 bases fit TRBD2. CDR3 length equals 17 residues. CDR1 is SGHAT, CDR2 FQNNGV, per germline. V gave up 0 bases and J gave up 4 bases; unmatched junction bases: 6.

V and J are TRBV29-1 and TRBJ2-3, with 11 bases fitting TRBD2. The length of the CDR3 is 16 residues. The germline V gene has CDR1 SQVTM and CDR2 ANQGSEA. The V segment lost 0 bases and the J segment 6 bases; nucleotides outside the gene matches: 8. The CDR3 reads CSVEDISGGAGDTQYF. DNA for the CDR3: TGCAGCGTTGAAGATATTAGCGGGGGGGCCGGTGATACGCAGTATTTT.

The chain is built from TRBV29-1 and TRBJ2-5, with 7 positions matching TRBD1. Germline CDR1 SQVTM, CDR2 ANQGSEA. The V gene end was trimmed by 6 bases and the J gene end by 0 bases; junction bases not matched to a gene: 4. This CDR3 contains 13 residues. The CDR3 protein is CSVEGQHQETQYF. The CDR3 bases are TGCAGCGTCGAGGGACAGCACCAAGAGACCCAGTACTTC.

This clone was seen only a few times. The V call is TRBV5-4, the J call TRBJ2-5, with D tentatively TRBD1 (7 bases). Germline CDR1 reads SGHNT; CDR2 reads YYREEE (reference sequence). CDR3 length equals 14 residues. Trimming stripped 3 bases from V and 2 bases from J, with 11 bases between. The CDR3 spells CASSSAGQQETQYF. CDR3 bases: TGTGCCAGCAGCTCTGCGGGACAGCAAGAGACCCAGTACTTC. Drawing the rest from reference TRBV5-4 and TRBJ2-5, the complete variable domain is ETGVTQSPTHLIKTRGQQVTLRCSSQSGHNTVSWYQQALGQGPQFIFQYYREEENGRGNFPPRFSGLQFPNYSSELNVNALELDDSALYLCASSSAGQQETQYFGPGTRLLVL.

This clone was found a few times. This chain joins TRBV29-1 and TRBJ1-2; D remains unclear. Germline V gene sequence: CDR1 SQVTM, CDR2 ANQGSEA. V was trimmed by 4 bases and J by 8 bases, leaving 26 bases between them. The CDR3 length is 16 residues. The CDR3 region has the DNA TGCAGCGTTGGTCGGTTTGAGGGTTTAGGAATTTCAGGCTACACCTTC. Translated: CSVGRFEGLGISGYTF.

The rearrangement links TRBV30 to TRBJ1-5; D is ambiguous. Trimming stripped 1 base from V and 0 bases from J, with 10 bases between. CDR1 GTSNPN and CDR2 SVGIG come from the germline V gene (reference sequence). The length of the CDR3 is 15 residues. The CDR3 sequence: CAWSAARHSNQPQHF. The CDR3 nucleotides read TGTGCCTGGAGTGCCGCTCGACATAGCAATCAGCCCCAGCATTTT.

This chain links TRBV29-1 with TRBJ2-7; 10 bases match TRBD1. V shed 7 bases and J 3 bases; nucleotides not matched to a gene: 3. The CDR3 extends over 12 amino acids. Per the germline V gene, CDR1 is SQVTM and CDR2 is ANQGSEA. CDR3 residues: CSARTGGYEQYF. CDR3 nucleotides: TGCAGCGCCAGGACAGGGGGCTACGAGCAGTACTTC.

The chain joins TRBV9 to TRBJ2-1; 14 bases align to TRBD2. The V and J ends lost 3 bases and 8 bases, in that order; junction bases with no gene match: 4. This CDR3 contains 15 residues. The germline V gene has CDR1 SGDLS and CDR2 YYNGEE. The CDR3 DNA follows: TGTGCCAGCAGCGCCGGGACTAGCGGGGGTTATGAGCAGTTCTTC. This encodes CASSAGTSGGYEQFF.

The chain has TRBV7-9 and TRBJ2-1; D remains unclear. Trimming took off 1 base at V and 7 bases at J, with 8 bases between the two ends. This CDR3 comprises 13 residues. Germline CDR1 and CDR2: SEHNR and FQNEAQ (reference sequence). In DNA, the CDR3 is TGTGCCAGCAGCTTAGGACTGGCGAATGAGCAGTTCTTC. Protein product: CASSLGLANEQFF.

V usage is TRBV9 and J usage is TRBJ2-5; 9 nucleotides align to TRBD1. V shed 2 bases, J shed 2 bases, and the junction held 4 bases outside the gene matches. Per the germline V gene, CDR1 is SGDLS and CDR2 is YYNGEE. There are 15 residues in the CDR3. CDR3 coding DNA: TGTGCCAGCAGCGTCCGGACAGGGGTACAAGAGACCCAGTACTTC. As protein: CASSVRTGVQETQYF.

CDR3 DNA: TGTGCCAGCAGTTTCCGGACTTCCCTGTTCAACGAGCAGTACTTC. Amino acid sequence: CASSFRTSLFNEQYF. The J gene is TRBJ2-7, the V gene TRBV27, with a weak D call TRBD2 (5 bases). Trimming took 3 bases from V and 5 from J, leaving 17 bases between them. Germline values: CDR1 MNHEY, CDR2 SMNVEV (reference sequence). The CDR3 contains 15 residues.

Only a few counts were recorded for this clone. The chain has TRBV29-1 and TRBJ2-5; 9 bases align to TRBD1. With 3 bases clipped from V and 2 bases from J, the junction kept 4 bases outside the gene matches. The CDR3 has 14 residues. Per germline, CDR1 SQVTM and CDR2 ANQGSEA. The CDR3 region is CSVDSGTGQETQYF. The CDR3 DNA reads TGCAGCGTTGATAGTGGGACAGGGCAAGAGACCCAGTACTTC.